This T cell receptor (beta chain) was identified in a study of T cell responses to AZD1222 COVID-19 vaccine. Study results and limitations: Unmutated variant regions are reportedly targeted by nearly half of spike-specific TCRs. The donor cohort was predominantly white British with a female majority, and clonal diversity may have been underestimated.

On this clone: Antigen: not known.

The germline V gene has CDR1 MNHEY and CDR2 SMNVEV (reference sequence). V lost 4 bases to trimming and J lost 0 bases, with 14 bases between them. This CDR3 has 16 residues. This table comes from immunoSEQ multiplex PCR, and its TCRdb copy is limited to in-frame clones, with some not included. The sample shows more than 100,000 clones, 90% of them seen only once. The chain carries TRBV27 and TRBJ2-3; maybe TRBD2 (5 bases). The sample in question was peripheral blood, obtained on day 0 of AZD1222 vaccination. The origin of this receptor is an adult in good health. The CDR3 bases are TGTGCCAGCAGTTACTTAGCGAGGAAGAGCACAGATACGCAGTATTTT. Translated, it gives CASSYLARKSTDTQYF.